These 17 T cell receptor beta chains were sequenced from one sample in a study of cytomegalovirus exposure and HLA in healthy donors. Vbeta (60) and Jbeta (13) primers were used in the PCR. Repertoires were generated with immunoSEQ multiplex PCR, while TCRdb's copy carries only in-frame clones and drops some. The data contain 110,000 or so clones, 65% to 75% of them seen just once; the ten biggest clones take up about 4.2%. Sequenced material: PBMCs. All receptors come from a woman between 40 and 55 years old in good health and CMV-seropositive.

Details on this clone: At the DNA level, this CDR3 is encoded by other sequences in the same sample as well. This chain links TRBV6-1 with TRBJ2-3; tentatively, D is TRBD2 (7 bases). The CDR3 covers 14 residues. V lost 4 bases and J lost 3, with 11 bases in between. The germline CDR1 and CDR2 sequences are MNHNS and SASEGT. Written as DNA, the CDR3 is TGTGCCAGCAGTGCGGGGGGCGGGACAGATACGCAGTATTTT. Protein product: CASSAGGGTDTQYF.

V usage is TRBV7-9 and J usage is TRBJ1-1; tentative D call: TRBD1 (5 bases). Trimming cost V 5 bases and J 0 bases, with 10 bases left between them. The CDR3 spans 14 residues. Germline CDR1 is SEHNR and CDR2 is FQNEAQ (reference sequence). The CDR3 DNA reads TGTGCCAGCAGCGGGGGGGGGTTGAACACTGAAGCTTTCTTT. It encodes CASSGGGLNTEAFF.

This sequence joins TRBV5-1 and TRBJ1-1; possibly TRBD1 for D (6 bases). The CDR3 is 14 amino acids. Germline CDR1 is SGHRS and CDR2 is YFSETQ. Trimming shortened V by 4 bases and J by 0 bases, and 10 bases separated the two germline ends. CDR3 in amino acids: CASSPDRMNTEAFF. In nucleotides, the CDR3 is TGCGCCAGCAGCCCGGACAGAATGAACACTGAAGCTTTCTTT.

J is TRBJ2-1 and V is TRBV5-6, with 8 nucleotides matching TRBD2. Losses at the gene ends were 0 bases for V and 5 bases for J; bases not matched to a gene: 4. The CDR3 has 15 residues. Germline-derived CDR1 and CDR2 are SGHDT and YYEEEE. CDR3: CASSLAGGPDNEQFF. The DNA of the CDR3 is TGTGCCAGCAGCTTGGCGGGAGGGCCAGACAATGAGCAGTTCTTC.

The chain is built from TRBV7-9 and TRBJ2-7, with 10 bases fitting TRBD2. CDR3 length: 16 amino acids. Germline lookup yields CDR1 SEHNR and CDR2 FQNEAQ (reference sequence). V shed 2 bases and J 5 bases; nucleotides not matched to a gene: 9. The CDR3 sequence: CASSLPGAGGPHEQYF. As DNA, the CDR3 is TGTGCCAGCAGCTTACCGGGAGCGGGGGGGCCTCACGAGCAGTACTTC.

This clone has a handful of counts. This sequence joins TRBV10-3 and TRBJ2-1, with 10 positions matching TRBD2. The CDR3 runs to 17 residues. Per the germline V gene, CDR1 is ENHRY and CDR2 is SYGVKD. Trimming cost V 0 bases and J 8 bases; bases outside gene matches: 10. CDR3 sequence (DNA): TGTGCCATCAGTGAGTCGATGGCTAGCGGGAGTTGGGATGAGCAGTTCTTC. Its protein is CAISESMASGSWDEQFF.

This chain joins TRBV27 and TRBJ1-2; 7 bases line up with TRBD1. CDR1 is MNHEY, CDR2 SMNVEV, per germline (reference sequence). V trimming: 5 bases; J trimming: 2 bases; junction bases outside the gene matches: 5. This CDR3 region has 14 residues. DNA for the CDR3: TGTGCCAGCAGTACATCGACAGGGAACTATGGCTACACCTTC. Its translation: CASSTSTGNYGYTF.

The genes are TRBV2 and TRBJ2-5, with unresolved D. CDR3 length: 13 amino acids. Trimming stripped 5 bases from V and 2 bases from J, with 9 bases between. Germline V CDR1 and CDR2: SNHLY, FYNNEI. The CDR3 DNA follows: TGTGCCAGCAGTCGTAGCCGACAAGAGACCCAGTACTTC. Translated: CASSRSRQETQYF.

V and J are TRBV18 and TRBJ2-5; 7 bases match TRBD1. V dropped 3 bases and J dropped 6; count of bases not matched to a gene: 7. The germline CDR1 and CDR2 sequences are KGHSH and LQKENI. The CDR3 is 14 residues long. CDR3 loop: CASSPPTGYKTQYF. The CDR3 coding sequence is TGTGCCAGCTCACCGCCGACAGGGTATAAGACCCAGTACTTC.

The V call is TRBV12-5, the J call TRBJ2-5, with 10 bases fitting TRBD1. The CDR3 is made up of 16 amino acids. J lost 1 base, V lost 1 base, and 3 bases had no gene match. Looked up from germline, CDR1 is LGHNT and CDR2 is FRNRAP. The CDR3 region is CASGLGTGGGQETQYF. DNA of the CDR3: TGTGCTAGTGGTTTGGGGACAGGGGGAGGCCAAGAGACCCAGTACTTC.

The chain's CDR3 is CASSPQSLDEKLFF. The CDR3 DNA follows: TGTGCCAGCTCACCACAGAGTTTAGATGAAAAACTGTTTTTT. V and J are TRBV18 and TRBJ1-4; no reliable D call. Germline CDR1 KGHSH, CDR2 LQKENI. V lost 1 base, J lost 6 bases, and 9 bases lay in between. The CDR3 consists of 14 residues.

The chain is built from TRBV4-2 and TRBJ2-5, with 7 bases matching TRBD2. There are 17 residues in the CDR3. Trimming took 0 bases from V and 4 from J; bases not matched to a gene: 11. The germline CDR1 and CDR2 sequences are LGHNA and YNFKEQ. This CDR3 reads CASSQDLAGELRETQYF. CDR3 bases: TGTGCCAGCAGCCAAGATTTGGCGGGAGAGCTGAGAGAGACCCAGTACTTC.

This clone has a handful of counts. The rearrangement links TRBV7-9 to TRBJ1-2; 7 bases line up with TRBD1. V gave up 5 bases and J gave up 6 bases; unmatched junction bases: 6. Germline CDR1 and CDR2: SEHNR and FQNEAQ (reference sequence). The length of the CDR3 is 13 residues. In DNA, the CDR3 is TGTGCCAGCAGCCCTGACAGGGAAGATGGCTACACCTTC. This sequence encodes CASSPDREDGYTF.

This chain connects TRBV5-6 to TRBJ2-4, with a tentative D call TRBD1 (6 bases). CDR3 size: 16 residues. Germline V gives CDR1 SGHDT, CDR2 YYEEEE. V gave up 1 base and J gave up 2 bases, with 13 bases separating them. Written as DNA, the CDR3 is TGTGCCAGCAGCTTGATGGCAGGGGTGTCCAAAAACATTCAGTACTTC. Translating gives CASSLMAGVSKNIQYF.

The chain combines TRBV5-4 with TRBJ2-3; 7 nucleotides line up with TRBD2. From germline, CDR1 is SGHNT and CDR2 YYREEE (reference sequence). V shed 4 bases and J 1 base; nucleotides not matched to a gene: 6. The CDR3 runs to 15 residues. The CDR3 DNA follows: TGTGCCAGCAGCCTACTAGCGCGCCGCACAGATACGCAGTATTTT. Protein: CASSLLARRTDTQYF.

This chain joins TRBV4-2 and TRBJ2-1; TRBD2 is a possible D gene (6 bases). V shed 4 bases and J shed 4 bases, with 20 bases lying between them. Germline CDR1 is LGHNA and CDR2 is YNFKEQ. The CDR3 runs to 17 residues. CDR3 coding DNA: TGTGCCAGCAGCCGAGCCGAATCTCAGCGGGTATACAATGAGCAGTTCTTC. Translation: CASSRAESQRVYNEQFF.

The chain employs TRBV27 and TRBJ2-5, with a weak D call TRBD1 (5 bases). Deletions cut 1 base from V and 2 bases from J, with 14 bases between. The length of the CDR3 is 16 residues. Germline lookup yields CDR1 MNHEY and CDR2 SMNVEV (reference sequence). The CDR3 spells CASSLYRQSLQETQYF. CDR3 nucleotides: TGTGCCAGCAGTTTATACCGACAGTCCCTTCAAGAGACCCAGTACTTC.